The clone carrying this T cell receptor (beta chain) was counted between two and nine times. Its antigen is not identified. The sample originates from a study of T cells in Graves' hyperthyroidism and ophthalmopathy. General study points: Most thyroid clonotypes that were expanded above 0.001 also turned up in blood.

Enrolled ophthalmopathy patients presented with a Clinical Activity Score of at least 3, a NOSPECS grade of at least 4, and disease duration under 3 months. The source of the PBMCs was about 10 ml of fresh peripheral blood. RNA transcripts were the template for amplifying TCR beta CDR3 regions. During a first-round RT-PCR of the TCR CDR3, the HTBI primer set was used. MiXCR, applied by TCRdb to the multiplex PCR reads, yields one record per CDR3 protein. The table includes about 640,000 distinct CDR3 sequences, about 14% detected once. The TCR originated in a woman aged 50 to 65 with Graves' ophthalmopathy. Specimen: blood.

The CDR3 nucleotides are TGTGCCAGCAGCCCACTACAGGCGGGTTCTGGAAACACCATATATTTT. Translation gives CASSPLQAGSGNTIYF. The rearrangement joins TRBV3-1 to TRBJ1-3; the D gene is possibly TRBD1 (5 bases). This CDR3 spans 16 amino acids. Trimming took off 4 bases at V and 1 base at J, with 14 bases between the two ends. Germline loops: CDR1 LGHDT, CDR2 YNNKEL (reference sequence).